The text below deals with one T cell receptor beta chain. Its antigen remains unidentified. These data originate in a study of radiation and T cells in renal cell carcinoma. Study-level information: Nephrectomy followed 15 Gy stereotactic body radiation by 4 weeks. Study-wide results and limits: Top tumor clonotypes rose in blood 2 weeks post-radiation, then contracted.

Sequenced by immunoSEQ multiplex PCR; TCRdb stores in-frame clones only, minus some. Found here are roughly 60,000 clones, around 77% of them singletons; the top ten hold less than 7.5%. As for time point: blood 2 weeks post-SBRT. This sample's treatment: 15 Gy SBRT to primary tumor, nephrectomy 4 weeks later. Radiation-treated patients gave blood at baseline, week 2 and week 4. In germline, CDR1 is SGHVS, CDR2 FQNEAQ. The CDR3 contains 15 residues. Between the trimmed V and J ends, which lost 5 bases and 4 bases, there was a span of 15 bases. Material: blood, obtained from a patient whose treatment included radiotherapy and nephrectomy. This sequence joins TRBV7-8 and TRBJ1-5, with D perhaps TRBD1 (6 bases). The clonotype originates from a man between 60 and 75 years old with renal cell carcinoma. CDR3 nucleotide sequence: TGTGCCAGCAGCAAAGGACAGTTTTCGAATCAGCCCCAGCATTTT. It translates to CASSKGQFSNQPQHF. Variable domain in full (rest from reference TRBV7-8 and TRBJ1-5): GAGVSQSPRYKVAKRGQDVALRCDPISGHVSLFWYQQALGQGPEFLTYFQNEAQLDKSGLPSDRFFAERPEGSVSTLKIQRTQQEDSAVYLCASSKGQFSNQPQHFGDGTRLSIL.